The clone carrying this T cell receptor (beta chain) has only a few counts. This record comes from a study of blood T cell repertoires in COVID-19. Study in general: Acute and convalescent COVID-19 samples came from the United States, Italy and Spain. PBMCs, B-cell-depleted T cells, or T cells provided the cDNA or gDNA that made up the material.

V was clipped by 6 bases and J by 8 bases, with 25 bases between them. From germline, CDR1 is SGHVS and CDR2 FNYEAQ. The CDR3 has 16 amino acids. In the study's own analysis: How many nucleated cells were present was estimated from reference gene primer amplification. Generated by immunoSEQ multiplex PCR, the TCRdb table keeps only in-frame clones and is missing some. V and J calls and clone size come straight from that table; D and trimming were deduced from the DNA. The table lists 200,000 to 250,000 clones, 84% of them singletons. Among Cohort 3 donors, those recovered had two negative PCRs, clearance, or symptom resolution.

The sequencing sample was made of PBMCs or T cells enriched from blood (not recorded which). The clonotype was recovered from a woman aged 40 to 50 who had recovered from COVID-19. The chain uses TRBV7-6 and TRBJ1-2; a weak D match, TRBD1 (6 bases). Here the CDR3 DNA reads TGTGCCAGCAGTCACTCCTCCCAGGGGCCCATCTCGGGCTACACCTTC. As protein: CASSHSSQGPISGYTF.